This T cell receptor beta chain originates from a study of CD8 T cells in Susac syndrome. Across the whole study: Blood was drawn from Susac syndrome patients while they were therapy-naive, on corticosteroids, or on intravenous immunoglobulin alone.

This CDR3 contains 13 residues. Germline CDR1 LGHDT, CDR2 YNNKEL (reference sequence). V shed 4 bases, J shed 5 bases, and the junction held 3 bases outside the gene matches. Negative isolation yielded CD4+ and CD8+ T cells, and FACS enriched TEMRA cells. For this clonotype: Its antigen is unknown.

Study findings and constraints: The relatively small number of individuals in the TCR sequencing and HLA analysis was acknowledged by the study.

Roughly 0.45 to 1 ug RNA was reverse transcribed with random hexamers. TCR beta CDR3 was amplified by immunoSEQ multiplex PCR. This amplification extended across 54 Vbeta and 13 Jbeta segments. Each CDR3 protein is one row after TCRdb ran MiXCR on the immunoSEQ multiplex PCR reads. The sample contains about 150,000 distinct CDR3 sequences, 90% to 97% of which appear only once. Sequenced material: CD4+ T cells from PBMCs. The TCR sequence derives from a human donor with Susac syndrome. The rearrangement links TRBV3-1 to TRBJ2-3; 7 bases agree with TRBD2. Here the CDR3 reads CASSLLAKDTQYF. CDR3 coding DNA: TGTGCCAGCAGCCTACTAGCGAAAGATACGCAGTATTTT.